This T cell receptor (beta chain) was profiled in a study of T cell repertoires in cytomegalovirus infection. There are a few counts of this clonotype. One entry per CDR3 protein results from TCRdb running MiXCR on the reads. The table lists roughly 320,000 distinct CDR3 sequences, 8% to 9.5% of them singletons. This TCR was sampled from a human donor in good health (CMV status not recorded). Some clones in this sample may be carry-over from other donors' samples. Sequenced sample: PBMCs.

DNA for the CDR3: TGTGCCAGCAAAACCTATGACGGGGATAACTATGGCTACACCTTC. Its translation: CASKTYDGDNYGYTF. The J gene is TRBJ1-2, the V gene TRBV6-6; D unresolved. Trimming removed 7 bases at V and 1 base at J, with 16 bases between. The length of the CDR3 is 15 residues. Germline values: CDR1 MNHNY, CDR2 SVGAGI (reference sequence).